The 26 T cell receptor beta chains listed next were all sequenced from one sample in a study of response to subunit inactivated influenza vaccine. TCRdb fed the RT-PCR reads into MiXCR, producing one record per CDR3 protein. The sample shows 450,000 to 600,000 distinct CDR3 sequences, under 9% of them seen only once. The sample was PBMCs from blood, taken around 25 months after vaccination. The receptor source for this set is a man aged 50-75 years who received an inactivated influenza vaccine.

This clonotype has only a few counts. The chain couples TRBV27 to TRBJ1-2; tentatively, D is TRBD1 (6 bases). The CDR3 has 15 residues. Trimming left V 5 bases short and J 0 bases short, with 13 bases between. CDR1 MNHEY and CDR2 SMNVEV come from the germline V gene (reference sequence). The chain's CDR3 is CASSLTGLTNYGYTF. CDR3 nucleotides: TGTGCCAGCAGTCTTACAGGGTTGACTAACTATGGCTACACCTTC.

The table lists this clonotype with many counts. The CDR3 DNA sequence: TGCGCCAGCAGCTTATCGGGACAGTTTAATGAAAAACTGTTTTTT. It is translated as CASSLSGQFNEKLFF. The chain is built from TRBV5-1 and TRBJ1-4; 7 bases are a match to TRBD1. Germline V gene data show CDR1 as SGHRS and CDR2 as YFSETQ. V gave up 2 bases and J gave up 4 bases; unmatched junction bases: 5. CDR3 length: 15 amino acids.

This clonotype was observed a handful of times. This chain joins TRBV10-3 and TRBJ1-2, with 11 bases that match TRBD1. The ends lost 9 bases at V and 5 bases at J; junction bases unmatched: 5. The CDR3 contains 13 residues. The V gene's germline CDR1 is ENHRY and CDR2 SYGVKD. DNA for the CDR3: TGTGCCATAGAGGACAGGGGGCAATATGGCTACACCTTC. Translating it yields CAIEDRGQYGYTF.

This clonotype was seen many times. The CDR3 DNA follows: TGTGCCAGCTCCGGAGGGTTAGATATGAACACTGAAGCTTTCTTT. It encodes CASSGGLDMNTEAFF. This sequence joins TRBV12-3 or TRBV12-4 and TRBJ1-1, with D unresolved. Trimming shortened V by 8 bases and J by 0 bases, and 16 bases separated the two germline ends. The CDR3 has 15 residues.

This clonotype has a handful of counts. The chain links TRBV7-9 to TRBJ2-7, with 13 bases fitting TRBD2. V was clipped by 5 bases and J by 5 bases; unmatched bases: 6. CDR1 and CDR2 from the germline V gene are SEHNR and FQNEAQ (reference sequence). This CDR3 contains 15 residues. Here the CDR3 reads CASSPRLAGGNEQYF. The CDR3 DNA follows: TGTGCCAGCAGCCCCCGACTAGCGGGGGGCAACGAGCAGTACTTC.

This clonotype was detected many times. This chain connects TRBV7-2 to TRBJ2-1, with 12 positions matching TRBD1. V lost 4 bases and J lost 6; bases outside the gene matches: 4. This CDR3 is 15 amino acids long. In germline, CDR1 is SGHTA, CDR2 FQGNSA. The DNA for the CDR3 is TGTGCCAGCAGCTCGCAGGGACAGGGGGCCAATGAGCAGTTCTTC. It yields the protein CASSSQGQGANEQFF.

This clonotype has ten or more counts. This chain uses TRBV6-1 with TRBJ2-3, with D uncertain. The V end lost 7 bases, the J end lost 4 bases, and 12 bases lay between the germline ends. The CDR3 length is 13 residues. Per germline, CDR1 MNHNS and CDR2 SASEGT. CDR3 nucleotides: TGTGCCAGCACCCGAGGCGGCGCAGATACGCAGTATTTT. Its translation: CASTRGGADTQYF.

The V call is TRBV10-3, the J call TRBJ2-1, with 10 positions matching TRBD2. Germline CDR1 and CDR2: ENHRY and SYGVKD. V was clipped by 5 bases and J by 8 bases; unmatched bases: 12. This CDR3 has 16 residues. CDR3 sequence (DNA): TGTGCCATCAGTACGAAAACCGGGACTAGCGTTGATGAGCAGTTCTTC. Translation gives CAISTKTGTSVDEQFF.

This clonotype was observed a handful of times. This rearrangement joins TRBV24-1 to TRBJ2-3, with 9 nucleotides matching TRBD1. Germline CDR1 and CDR2: KGHDR and SFDVKD. V lost 5 bases, J lost 3 bases, and 8 bases stayed unmatched. This CDR3 has 16 amino acids. The CDR3 DNA sequence: TGTGCCACCAGTGCCATGACAGGGGGTAGTACAGATACGCAGTATTTT. Its translation: CATSAMTGGSTDTQYF.

The V gene is TRBV7-9, the J gene TRBJ2-7; 10 bases map to TRBD1. J gave up 2 bases and V 3 bases, and 4 bases lay outside the gene matches. The CDR3 consists of 15 residues. Germline V gene lookup returns CDR1 SEHNR and CDR2 FQNEAQ (reference sequence). Here the CDR3 DNA reads TGTGCCAGCAGCTTCGGGACAGGGGCAGCCTACGAGCAGTACTTC. Translation: CASSFGTGAAYEQYF.

This clonotype was seen at least ten times. This chain links TRBV7-2 with TRBJ2-7, with 7 nucleotides matching TRBD1. V dropped 5 bases and J dropped 7; count of bases not matched to a gene: 8. CDR3 length equals 13 residues. Germline values: CDR1 SGHTA, CDR2 FQGNSA. CDR3 sequence reads: CASSLRQGREQYF. CDR3 in DNA: TGTGCCAGCAGCCTCAGACAGGGTCGGGAGCAGTACTTC.

On this clonotype: At one end, the junction sequence differs from germline, possibly due to a read error. V and J are TRBV6-5 and TRBJ2-5; D remains ambiguous. Germline-derived CDR1 and CDR2 are MNHEY and SVGAGI. The CDR3 length is 17 residues. DNA for the CDR3: TGTGCCAGCAGTTACTCGATAGGCTTCTTATCCGTGGAGACACAGTACTTC. This codes for CASSYSIGFLSVETQYF.

This clonotype was observed many times. The rearrangement links TRBV2 to TRBJ2-2; D is unresolved. The V end was cut by 4 bases, the J end by 1 base, with 10 bases between. Germline CDR1 is SNHLY and CDR2 is FYNNEI. This CDR3 spans 15 amino acids. CDR3 sequence reads: CASSAAAVNTGELFF. CDR3 bases: TGTGCCAGCAGTGCTGCCGCCGTGAACACCGGGGAGCTGTTTTTT.

This clonotype was detected ten times or more. The chain recombines TRBV2 with TRBJ2-3; D gene ambiguous. Trimming stripped 4 bases from V and 6 bases from J, with 14 bases between. The CDR3 is 14 amino acids. Germline assignment: CDR1 SNHLY and CDR2 FYNNEI. In nucleotides, the CDR3 is TGTGCCAGCAGTGGTATGATGGGGATGGATACGCAGTATTTT. Residues: CASSGMMGMDTQYF.

V gene TRBV29-1 combines with J gene TRBJ2-1; 7 nucleotides match TRBD2. V lost 4 bases, J lost 9 bases, and 12 bases stayed unmatched. The CDR3 loop spans 14 amino acids. Germline loops: CDR1 SQVTM, CDR2 ANQGSEA. This CDR3 reads CSVVRTSGVGEQFF. In DNA, the CDR3 is TGCAGCGTTGTCCGGACTAGTGGGGTCGGTGAGCAGTTCTTC.

In this sample, this clonotype turned up many times. This rearrangement joins TRBV15 to TRBJ1-5; D gene unclear. The CDR3 loop spans 15 amino acids. Germline values: CDR1 LNHNV, CDR2 YYDKDF (reference sequence). V was cut by 1 base and J by 2 bases, with 9 bases left in between. CDR3: CATSRAPTGNQPQHF. The CDR3 nucleotides are TGTGCCACCAGCAGAGCTCCCACAGGCAATCAGCCCCAGCATTTT.

The sample holds a few counts of this clonotype. V gene TRBV3-1 combines with J gene TRBJ1-1, with D possibly matching TRBD1 (5 bases). The CDR3 is 14 residues long. The V gene's germline CDR1 is LGHDT and CDR2 YNNKEL (reference sequence). Trimming took off 4 bases at V and 1 base at J, with 10 bases between the two ends. CDR3 sequence (DNA): TGTGCCAGCAGCCGAGGACACAAGAACACTGAAGCTTTCTTT. This codes for CASSRGHKNTEAFF.

The CDR3 nucleotides are TGCAGTGCTAGAGATCCCCAGGGGTACAATGAGCAGTTCTTC. This sequence encodes CSARDPQGYNEQFF. This chain connects TRBV20-1 to TRBJ2-1, with a weak D call TRBD1 (6 bases). The CDR3 spans 14 residues. V gave up 0 bases and J gave up 4 bases, with 10 bases separating them. Germline CDR1 DFQATT, CDR2 SNEGSKA (reference sequence).

This chain connects TRBV20-1 to TRBJ1-5; D call uncertain. The CDR3 spans 14 residues. Trimming shortened V by 0 bases and J by 9 bases, and 15 bases separated the two germline ends. Germline assignment: CDR1 DFQATT and CDR2 SNEGSKA (reference sequence). CDR3 sequence (DNA): TGCAGTGCTAGAGAAGGCGGAGGGAATGGGCCCCAGCATTTT. Its protein product is CSAREGGGNGPQHF.

This clonotype was counted only a few times. The chain uses TRBV5-6 and TRBJ1-1, with 12 positions matching TRBD1. CDR1 is SGHDT and CDR2 is YYEEEE in the germline V gene. The CDR3 is made up of 13 amino acids. With V trimmed by 2 bases and J by 11 bases, 4 bases remained unmatched. Here the CDR3 reads CASSFGTGGDAFF. The DNA for the CDR3 is TGTGCCAGCAGCTTCGGGACAGGGGGCGACGCTTTCTTT. Drawing the rest from reference TRBV5-6 and TRBJ1-1, the complete variable domain is DAGVTQSPTHLIKTRGQQVTLRCSPKSGHDTVSWYQQALGQGPQFIFQYYEEEERQRGNFPDRFSGHQFPNYSSELNVNALLLGDSALYLCASSFGTGGDAFFGQGTRLTVV.

V and J are TRBV12-3 or TRBV12-4 and TRBJ2-7; 13 bases map to TRBD2. The V segment lost 4 bases and the J segment 3 bases; nucleotides outside the gene matches: 3. This CDR3 region has 15 residues. CDR3 amino acids: CASSSGLAGFYEQYF. The CDR3 region has the DNA TGTGCCAGCAGTTCGGGACTAGCGGGATTCTACGAGCAGTACTTC.

The chain uses TRBV28 and TRBJ2-3; TRBD1 might be the D (6 bases). The germline gives CDR1 MDHEN, CDR2 SYDVKM. The V end was cut by 3 bases, the J end by 2 bases, with 24 bases between. The CDR3 spans 19 residues. The CDR3 is CASSFTFEGVRLLTDTQYF. The CDR3 DNA sequence: TGTGCCAGCAGTTTTACGTTTGAGGGGGTTCGTCTTCTCACAGATACGCAGTATTTT.

The CDR3 nucleotides are TGTGCCAGTGGGACAGGGGCCATCTACGAGCAGTACTTC. This codes for CASGTGAIYEQYF. This chain links TRBV7-8 with TRBJ2-7; 10 positions agree with TRBD1. The junction had 5 bases not matched to a gene; V was cut back by 9 bases and J by 3 bases. This CDR3 is 13 amino acids long. Germline V gene sequence: CDR1 SGHVS, CDR2 FQNEAQ.

This sequence joins TRBV20-1 and TRBJ2-1; TRBD2 matches 7 bases. The CDR3 extends over 14 amino acids. The V gene's germline CDR1 is DFQATT and CDR2 SNEGSKA (reference sequence). The ends lost 3 bases at V and 4 bases at J; junction bases unmatched: 6. This chain's CDR3 is CSASGLGVYNEQFF. Written as DNA, the CDR3 is TGCAGTGCTAGTGGACTAGGGGTATACAATGAGCAGTTCTTC.

In its sample, this clonotype was seen many times. The chain employs TRBV18 and TRBJ1-1; weak D call: TRBD1 (5 bases). From germline, CDR1 is KGHSH and CDR2 LQKENI. V lost 2 bases and J lost 3, with 7 bases in between. This CDR3 has 13 amino acids. CDR3 sequence: CASSPGAHTEAFF. In nucleotides, the CDR3 is TGTGCCAGCTCACCAGGGGCGCACACTGAAGCTTTCTTT.

The chain couples TRBV20-1 to TRBJ2-7; 7 bases are a match to TRBD1. The CDR3 has 14 amino acids. V lost 5 bases, J lost 5 bases, and 12 bases stayed unmatched. The germline V gene has CDR1 DFQATT and CDR2 SNEGSKA (reference sequence). Here the CDR3 reads CSAGGTAGMDEQYF. For the CDR3, the DNA is TGCAGTGCTGGTGGGACAGCCGGCATGGACGAGCAGTACTTC.